This T cell receptor beta chain was identified during a study of blood T cells in healthy people across ages. Findings of the study overall: The recorded TCR beta diversity per million T cells decreased in a roughly linear manner with age.

Every sample yielded at least 6 million isolated PBMCs. The CDR3 totals 16 residues. V was pared by 4 bases and J by 2 bases, with 17 bases between. Germline CDR1 SGHAT, CDR2 FQNNGV. Remarks on this clonotype: What it recognizes is unknown.

It was with a sample-barcoded 5' primer and a J-beta primer mix that a second PCR of roughly 7 to 11 cycles was run. TCRdb reprocessed the 5' RACE reads via MiXCR and lists one record per CDR3 protein. The sample shows 710,000 or so distinct CDR3 sequences, 20% to 25% of them seen only once. The source material was blood. The clonotype was recovered from a man in his 70s in good health. The gene calls are TRBV11-2 and TRBJ2-5; perhaps TRBD1 as D (6 bases). Here the CDR3 DNA reads TGTGCCAGCAGCTCAGGACAGACTCGGGGTCAAGAGACCCAGTACTTC. Its translation is CASSSGQTRGQETQYF. The complete variable domain, with remaining parts taken from reference TRBV11-2 and TRBJ2-5, reads EAGVAQSPRYKIIEKRQSVAFWCNPISGHATLYWYQQILGQGPKLLIQFQNNGVVDDSQLPKDRFSAERLKGVDSTLKIQPAKLEDSAVYLCASSSGQTRGQETQYFGPGTRLLVL.